This T cell receptor (beta chain) was captured by sequencing in a study of blood T cell repertoires in COVID-19. Study details: The United States, Italy and Spain were the sources of the acute and convalescent COVID-19 samples.

This clone was picked up one time. Generated by immunoSEQ multiplex PCR, the TCRdb table keeps only in-frame clones and is missing some. The sample shows 140,000 to 150,000 clones, approximately 89% of them seen only once. The CDR3 is 14 residues long. Trimming removed 6 bases at V and 2 bases at J, with 11 bases between. CDR1 MNHEY and CDR2 SVGAGI come from the germline V gene. The material sequenced was peripheral blood. The chain is built from TRBV6-5 and TRBJ2-4; TRBD2 might be the D (6 bases). This receptor was obtained from a human donor in a cohort sampled during active COVID-19. The CDR3 DNA reads TGTGCCAGCAGATCCGGGGGTTCCAAAAACATTCAGTACTTC. This sequence encodes CASRSGGSKNIQYF.